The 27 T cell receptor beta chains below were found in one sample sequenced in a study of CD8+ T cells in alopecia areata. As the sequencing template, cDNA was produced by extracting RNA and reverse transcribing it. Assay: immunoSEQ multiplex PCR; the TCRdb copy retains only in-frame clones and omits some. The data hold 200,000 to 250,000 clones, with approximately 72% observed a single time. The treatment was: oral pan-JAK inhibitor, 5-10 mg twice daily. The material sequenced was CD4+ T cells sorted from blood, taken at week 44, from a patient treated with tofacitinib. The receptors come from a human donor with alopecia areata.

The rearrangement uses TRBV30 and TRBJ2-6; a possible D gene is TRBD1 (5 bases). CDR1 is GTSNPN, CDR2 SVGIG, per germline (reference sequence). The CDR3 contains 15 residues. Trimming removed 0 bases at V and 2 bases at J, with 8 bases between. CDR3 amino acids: CAWSVGVAGANVLTF. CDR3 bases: TGTGCCTGGAGTGTAGGGGTGGCTGGGGCCAACGTCCTGACTTTC.

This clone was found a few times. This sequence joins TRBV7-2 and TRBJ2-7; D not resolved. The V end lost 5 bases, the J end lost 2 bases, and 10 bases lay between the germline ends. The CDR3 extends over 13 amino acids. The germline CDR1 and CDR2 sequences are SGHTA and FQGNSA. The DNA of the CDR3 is TGTGCCAGCAGCATTGACCAAGCCTACGAGCAGTACTTC. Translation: CASSIDQAYEQYF.

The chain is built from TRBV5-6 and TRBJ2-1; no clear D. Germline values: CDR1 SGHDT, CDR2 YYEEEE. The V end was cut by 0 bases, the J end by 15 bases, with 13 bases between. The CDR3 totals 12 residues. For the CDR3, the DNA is TGTGCCAGCAGCTTGGTATCACTTGGCGCGTTCTTC. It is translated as CASSLVSLGAFF.

CDR3 in DNA: TGTGCCAGCAACACCGGGACAGGGAGAAACAATGAGCAGTTCTTC. Residues: CASNTGTGRNNEQFF. The chain links TRBV7-8 to TRBJ2-1; 9 nucleotides line up with TRBD1. V shed 7 bases and J 5 bases; nucleotides not matched to a gene: 9. The CDR3 extends over 15 amino acids. The V gene's germline CDR1 is SGHVS and CDR2 FQNEAQ.

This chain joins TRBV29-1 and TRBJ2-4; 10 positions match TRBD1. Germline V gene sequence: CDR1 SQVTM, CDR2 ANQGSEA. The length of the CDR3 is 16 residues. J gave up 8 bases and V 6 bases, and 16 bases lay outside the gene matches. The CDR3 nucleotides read TGCAGCGTCCAATACCGAGGGACAGGGGAACGCGACATTCAGTACTTC. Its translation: CSVQYRGTGERDIQYF.

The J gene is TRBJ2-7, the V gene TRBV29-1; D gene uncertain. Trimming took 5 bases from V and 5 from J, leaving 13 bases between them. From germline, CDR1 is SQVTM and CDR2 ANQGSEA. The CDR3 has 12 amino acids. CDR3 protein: CSVLPRGHEQYF. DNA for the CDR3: TGCAGCGTTTTACCGCGAGGTCACGAGCAGTACTTC.

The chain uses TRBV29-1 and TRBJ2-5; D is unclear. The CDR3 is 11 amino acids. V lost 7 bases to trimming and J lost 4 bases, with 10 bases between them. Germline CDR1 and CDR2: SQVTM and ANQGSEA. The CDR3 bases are TGCAGCGCCCTACTTGGAGAGACCCAGTACTTC. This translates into CSALLGETQYF.

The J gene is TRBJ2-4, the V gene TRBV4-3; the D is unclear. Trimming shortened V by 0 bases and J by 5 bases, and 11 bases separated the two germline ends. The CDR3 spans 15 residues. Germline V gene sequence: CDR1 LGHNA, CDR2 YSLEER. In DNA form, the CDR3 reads TGCGCCAGCAGCCAAGATCTGCTAGGGCAAAACATTCAGTACTTC. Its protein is CASSQDLLGQNIQYF.

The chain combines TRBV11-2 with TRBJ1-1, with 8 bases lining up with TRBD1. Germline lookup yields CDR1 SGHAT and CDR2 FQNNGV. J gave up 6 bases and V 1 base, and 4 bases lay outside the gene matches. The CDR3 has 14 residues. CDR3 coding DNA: TGTGCCAGCAGCTTAGTTCCGGGACAGGCTGAAGCTTTCTTT. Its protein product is CASSLVPGQAEAFF.

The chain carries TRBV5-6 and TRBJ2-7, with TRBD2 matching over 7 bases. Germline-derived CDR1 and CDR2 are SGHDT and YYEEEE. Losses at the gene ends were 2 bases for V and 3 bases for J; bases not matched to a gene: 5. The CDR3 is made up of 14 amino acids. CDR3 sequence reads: CASSLITGGYEQYF. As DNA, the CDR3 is TGTGCCAGCAGCTTAATAACGGGGGGCTACGAGCAGTACTTC. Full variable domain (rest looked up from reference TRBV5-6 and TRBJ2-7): DAGVTQSPTHLIKTRGQQVTLRCSPKSGHDTVSWYQQALGQGPQFIFQYYEEEERQRGNFPDRFSGHQFPNYSSELNVNALLLGDSALYLCASSLITGGYEQYFGPGTRLTVT.

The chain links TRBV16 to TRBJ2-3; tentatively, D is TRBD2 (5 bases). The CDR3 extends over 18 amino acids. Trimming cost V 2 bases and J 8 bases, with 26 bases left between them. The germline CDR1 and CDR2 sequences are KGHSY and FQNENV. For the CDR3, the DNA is TGTGCCAGCAGCCAACGAGTGACTATTGAAGGCGTGGGCTCTACGCAGTATTTT. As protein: CASSQRVTIEGVGSTQYF.

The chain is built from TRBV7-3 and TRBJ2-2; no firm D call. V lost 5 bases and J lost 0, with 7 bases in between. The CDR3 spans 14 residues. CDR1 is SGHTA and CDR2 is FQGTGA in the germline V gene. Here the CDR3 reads CASSLNPNTGELFF. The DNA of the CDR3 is TGTGCCAGCAGCCTCAATCCGAACACCGGGGAGCTGTTTTTT.

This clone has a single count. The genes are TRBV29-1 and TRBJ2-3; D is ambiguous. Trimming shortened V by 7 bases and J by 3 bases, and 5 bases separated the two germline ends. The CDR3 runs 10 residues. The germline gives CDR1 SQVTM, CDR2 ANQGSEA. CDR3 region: CSGETDTQYF. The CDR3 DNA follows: TGCAGCGGAGAGACAGATACGCAGTATTTT.

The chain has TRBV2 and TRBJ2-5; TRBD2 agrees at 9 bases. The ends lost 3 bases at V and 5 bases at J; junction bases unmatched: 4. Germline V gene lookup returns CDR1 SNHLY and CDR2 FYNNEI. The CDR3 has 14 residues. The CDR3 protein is CASSDDSGGETQYF. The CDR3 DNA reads TGTGCCAGCAGTGATGATAGCGGGGGTGAGACCCAGTACTTC.

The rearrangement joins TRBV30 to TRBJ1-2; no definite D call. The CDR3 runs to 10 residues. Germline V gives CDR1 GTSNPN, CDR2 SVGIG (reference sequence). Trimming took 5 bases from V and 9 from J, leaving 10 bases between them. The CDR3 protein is CAWDHGSYTF. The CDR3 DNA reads TGTGCCTGGGACCACGGAAGCTACACCTTC.

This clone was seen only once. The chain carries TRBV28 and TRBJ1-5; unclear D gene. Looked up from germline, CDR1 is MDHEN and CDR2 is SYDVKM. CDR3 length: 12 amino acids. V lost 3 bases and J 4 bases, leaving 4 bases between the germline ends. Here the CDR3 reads CASSLGNQPQHF. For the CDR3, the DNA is TGTGCCAGCAGTTTGGGAAATCAGCCCCAGCATTTT.

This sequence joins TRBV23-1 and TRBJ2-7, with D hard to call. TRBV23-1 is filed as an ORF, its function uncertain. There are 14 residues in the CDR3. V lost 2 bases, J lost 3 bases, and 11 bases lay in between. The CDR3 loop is CASSQEPCSYEQYF. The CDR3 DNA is TGCGCCAGCAGTCAAGAGCCCTGCAGCTACGAGCAGTACTTC.

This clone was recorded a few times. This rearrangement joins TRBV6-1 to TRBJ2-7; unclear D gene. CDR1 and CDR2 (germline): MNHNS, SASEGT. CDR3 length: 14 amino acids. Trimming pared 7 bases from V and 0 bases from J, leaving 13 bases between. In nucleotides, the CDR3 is TGTGCCAGCACGTCAACCCAGTCCTCCTACGAGCAGTACTTC. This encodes CASTSTQSSYEQYF.

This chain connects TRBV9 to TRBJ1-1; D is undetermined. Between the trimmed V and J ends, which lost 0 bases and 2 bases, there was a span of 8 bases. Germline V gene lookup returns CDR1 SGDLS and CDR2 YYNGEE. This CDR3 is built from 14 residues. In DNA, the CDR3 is TGTGCCAGCAGCGTAGCAATAGTCAACACTGAAGCTTTCTTT. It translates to CASSVAIVNTEAFF.

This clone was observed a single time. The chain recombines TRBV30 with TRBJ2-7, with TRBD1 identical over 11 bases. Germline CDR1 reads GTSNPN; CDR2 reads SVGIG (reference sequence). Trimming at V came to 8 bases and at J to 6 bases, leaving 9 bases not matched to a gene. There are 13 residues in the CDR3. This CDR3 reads CAGQGDRGFEQYF. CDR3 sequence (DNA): TGTGCCGGACAGGGGGACAGGGGGTTCGAGCAGTACTTC. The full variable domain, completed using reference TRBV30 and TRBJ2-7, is SQTIHQWPATLVQPVGSPLSLECTVEGTSNPNLYWYRQAAGRGLQLLFYSVGIGQISSEVPQNLSASRPQDRQFILSSKKLLLSDSGFYLCAGQGDRGFEQYFGPGTRLTVT.

CDR3 sequence reads: CASSYDLLQETQYF. CDR3 nucleotide sequence: TGTGCCAGCAGCTACGACCTACTCCAAGAGACCCAGTACTTC. This chain joins TRBV6-5 and TRBJ2-5; D unclear. CDR1 is MNHEY and CDR2 is SVGAGI in the germline V gene. Trimming left V 6 bases short and J 1 base short, with 12 bases between. This CDR3 has 14 amino acids.

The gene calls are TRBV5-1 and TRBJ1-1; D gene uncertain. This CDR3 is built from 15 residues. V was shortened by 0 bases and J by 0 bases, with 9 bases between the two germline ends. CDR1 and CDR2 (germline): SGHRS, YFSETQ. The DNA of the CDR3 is TGCGCCAGCAGCTTGGGGCCGGAGGTGAACACTGAAGCTTTCTTT. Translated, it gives CASSLGPEVNTEAFF. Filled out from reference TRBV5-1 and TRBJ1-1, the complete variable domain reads KAGVTQTPRYLIKTRGQQVTLSCSPISGHRSVSWYQQTPGQGLQFLFEYFSETQRNKGNFPGRFSGRQFSNSRSEMNVSTLELGDSALYLCASSLGPEVNTEAFFGQGTRLTVV.

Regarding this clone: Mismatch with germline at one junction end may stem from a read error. DNA of the CDR3: TGCAGCTGTTCAGGATCGGATCGCGGTTTT. It encodes CSCSGSDRGF. The rearrangement uses TRBV29-1 and TRBJ1-1; D ambiguous. Germline loops: CDR1 SQVTM, CDR2 ANQGSEA. The CDR3 is 10 residues long. The full variable domain, its missing parts supplied by reference TRBV29-1 and TRBJ1-1, is SAVISQKPSRDICQRGTSLTIQCQVDSQVTMMFWYRQQPGQSLTLIATANQGSEATYESGFVIDKFPISRPNLTFSTLTVSNMSPEDSSIYLCSCSGSDRGFGQGTRLTVV.

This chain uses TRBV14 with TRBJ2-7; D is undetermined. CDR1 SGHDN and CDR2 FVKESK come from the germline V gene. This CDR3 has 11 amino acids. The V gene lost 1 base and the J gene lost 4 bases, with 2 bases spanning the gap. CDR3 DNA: TGTGCCAGCAGCCAAGCGTACGAGCAGTACTTC. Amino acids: CASSQAYEQYF. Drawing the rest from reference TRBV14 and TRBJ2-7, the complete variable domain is EAGVTQFPSHSVIEKGQTVTLRCDPISGHDNLYWYRRVMGKEIKFLLHFVKESKQDESGMPNNRFLAERTGGTYSTLKVQPAELEDSGVYFCASSQAYEQYFGPGTRLTVT.

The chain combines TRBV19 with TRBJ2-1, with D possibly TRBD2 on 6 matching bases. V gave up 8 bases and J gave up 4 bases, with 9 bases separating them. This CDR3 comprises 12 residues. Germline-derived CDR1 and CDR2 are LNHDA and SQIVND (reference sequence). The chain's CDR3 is CASLGTYNEQFF. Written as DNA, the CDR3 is TGTGCCAGTCTCGGGACTTACAATGAGCAGTTCTTC.

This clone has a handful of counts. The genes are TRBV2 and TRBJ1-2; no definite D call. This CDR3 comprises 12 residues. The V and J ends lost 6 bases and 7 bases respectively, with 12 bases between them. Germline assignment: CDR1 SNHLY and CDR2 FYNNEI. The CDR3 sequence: CASSLSSFGYTF. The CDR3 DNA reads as TGTGCCAGCAGCCTTAGCTCCTTTGGCTACACCTTC.

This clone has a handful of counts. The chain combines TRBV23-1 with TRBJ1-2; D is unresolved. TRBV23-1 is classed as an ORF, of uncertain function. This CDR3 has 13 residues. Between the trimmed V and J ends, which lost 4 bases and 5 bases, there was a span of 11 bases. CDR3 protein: CASSLARGYGYTF. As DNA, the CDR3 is TGCGCCAGCAGTCTTGCTAGAGGGTATGGCTACACCTTC.